The 30 T cell receptor beta chains below come from one sample, sequenced in a study of metastatic and nonmetastatic thyroid tumors. Treatment of any kind had been given to no patient before thyroid surgery. TCRdb called clones again from the PCR reads with MiXCR. The sample contains 5,000 to 7,500 clones, approximately 15% of which appear only once. The specimen was tumor tissue. All receptors come from a male donor with papillary thyroid cancer or a benign thyroid nodule (not recorded which). Some clones in this sample may be carry-over from other donors' samples.

This clone was recorded many times. CDR3 sequence reads: CASSQGRETEAFF. DNA for the CDR3: TGTGCCAGCAGCCAAGGAAGAGAAACTGAAGCTTTCTTT. The chain combines TRBV3-1 with TRBJ1-1; D is unclear. V was cut by 1 base and J by 5 bases, with 8 bases left in between. The germline V gene encodes CDR1 LGHDT and CDR2 YNNKEL (reference sequence). The CDR3 is 13 residues long.

The chain is built from TRBV20-1 and TRBJ1-2; D might be TRBD1 (5 bases). This CDR3 is built from 13 residues. Germline V lookup: CDR1 DFQATT, CDR2 SNEGSKA (reference sequence). Trimming cost V 7 bases and J 1 base, with 13 bases left between them. CDR3 bases: TGCAGTGTTTATGACAGAGTTAACTATGGCTACACCTTC. Translated, it gives CSVYDRVNYGYTF.

By share, this clone counts as medium-sized (0.01 to 0.1%). The chain's CDR3 is CASRLRPDTQYF. In DNA form, the CDR3 reads TGTGCCAGCAGATTACGGCCAGATACGCAGTATTTT. The V and J genes are TRBV27 and TRBJ2-3; D gene uncertain. The V gene's germline CDR1 is MNHEY and CDR2 SMNVEV (reference sequence). This CDR3 comprises 12 residues. Trimming cost V 6 bases and J 4 bases, with 8 bases left between them.

In its sample, this clone was seen a few times. The V and J genes are TRBV6-7 and TRBJ2-7; a possible D gene is TRBD2 (6 bases). TRBV6-7 has ORF status, its function being uncertain. CDR3 length equals 16 residues. The V end lost 5 bases, the J end lost 4 bases, and 21 bases lay between the germline ends. CDR3 in DNA: TGTGCCAGCAGTCCCCAAGAGGCGGGGAAGGGATACGAGCAGTACTTC. Its translation is CASSPQEAGKGYEQYF.

This clone is categorized as medium-sized (0.01 to 0.1%). V is TRBV19 and J is TRBJ2-2, with 7 bases that match TRBD1. The V gene end was trimmed by 3 bases and the J gene end by 4 bases; junction bases not matched to a gene: 5. Germline assignment: CDR1 LNHDA and CDR2 SQIVND (reference sequence). The CDR3 loop spans 15 amino acids. The CDR3 DNA is TGTGCCAGTAGTATCTTCGAGGGGGCCACCGGGGAGCTGTTTTTT. This encodes CASSIFEGATGELFF.

This clone was recorded many times. V is TRBV4-1 and J is TRBJ2-1, with D uncertain. In germline, CDR1 is MGHRA, CDR2 YSYEKL. The CDR3 sequence is 14 residues long. Trimming removed 0 bases from V and 8 bases from J, with 11 bases in between. This CDR3 is CASSQDRGWDEQFF. CDR3 in DNA: TGCGCCAGCAGCCAAGATCGAGGTTGGGATGAGCAGTTCTTC.

The V gene is TRBV6-1, the J gene TRBJ2-1; 9 nucleotides match TRBD2. The ends lost 8 bases at V and 0 bases at J; junction bases unmatched: 5. CDR1 and CDR2 (germline): MNHNS, SASEGT. There are 15 residues in the CDR3. The CDR3 is CASGISGSSYNEQFF. The CDR3 DNA sequence: TGTGCCAGCGGCATTAGCGGGAGCTCCTACAATGAGCAGTTCTTC.

This clone is classed as medium-sized (0.01 to 0.1%). This sequence joins TRBV24-1 and TRBJ2-5; D not certain. The V end was cut by 1 base, the J end by 5 bases, with 1 base between. Germline V gene data show CDR1 as KGHDR and CDR2 as SFDVKD. The CDR3 extends over 11 amino acids. The CDR3 spells CATSDFETQYF. The CDR3 DNA follows: TGTGCCACCAGTGATTTCGAGACCCAGTACTTC.

The J gene is TRBJ2-7, the V gene TRBV2; 8 bases are shared with TRBD1. The CDR3 is made up of 13 amino acids. J lost 3 bases, V lost 6 bases, and 4 bases had no gene match. The V gene's germline CDR1 is SNHLY and CDR2 FYNNEI. The CDR3 DNA reads TGTGCCAGCAGCACTACAGGGGGCTACGAGCAGTACTTC. Its translation is CASSTTGGYEQYF.

This clone was recorded at least ten times. The genes are TRBV5-4 and TRBJ2-3; D is unresolved. CDR1 SGHNT and CDR2 YYREEE come from the germline V gene (reference sequence). Trimming stripped 0 bases from V and 1 base from J, with 9 bases between. The CDR3 length is 15 residues. For the CDR3, the DNA is TGTGCCAGCAGCTTGGTTGGGCTTGGCACAGATACGCAGTATTTT. This codes for CASSLVGLGTDTQYF.

There are many counts of this clone. V usage is TRBV9 and J usage is TRBJ1-1; D is perhaps TRBD1 (6 bases). Per germline, CDR1 SGDLS and CDR2 YYNGEE. The V end was cut by 3 bases, the J end by 5 bases, with 17 bases between. The CDR3 runs 15 residues. CDR3 sequence: CASSAGGQHETEAFF. CDR3 in DNA: TGTGCCAGCAGCGCCGGGGGGCAGCATGAGACTGAAGCTTTCTTT.

A few counts support this clone. This chain uses TRBV2 with TRBJ1-2; no firm D call. The CDR3 is 13 residues long. CDR1 SNHLY and CDR2 FYNNEI come from the germline V gene. The V gene lost 6 bases and the J gene lost 7 bases, with 15 bases spanning the gap. Here the CDR3 DNA reads TGTGCCAGCAGGGCCCGAGCAGACCGTGGCTACACCTTC. This codes for CASRARADRGYTF. Drawing the rest from reference TRBV2 and TRBJ1-2, the complete variable domain is EPEVTQTPSHQVTQMGQEVILRCVPISNHLYFYWYRQILGQKVEFLVSFYNNEISEKSEIFDDQFSVERPDGSNFTLKIRSTKLEDSAMYFCASRARADRGYTFGSGTRLTVV.

This clone came up a few times. This rearrangement joins TRBV11-1 to TRBJ2-1; 8 bases align to TRBD1. Germline V gives CDR1 SGHAT, CDR2 FQDESV (reference sequence). CDR3 size: 16 residues. V lost 5 bases, J lost 0 bases, and 6 bases stayed unmatched. CDR3 sequence reads: CASSLTGGSSYNEQFF. CDR3 bases: TGTGCCAGCAGCCTCACAGGGGGGAGCTCCTACAATGAGCAGTTCTTC.

The chain couples TRBV7-8 to TRBJ2-6; no reliable D call. The CDR3 is 16 amino acids. Germline V gene lookup returns CDR1 SGHVS and CDR2 FQNEAQ. Trimming removed 4 bases at V and 0 bases at J, with 10 bases between. This CDR3 is CASSSSGASGANVLTF. The CDR3 nucleotides are TGTGCCAGCAGCTCCTCTGGCGCCTCTGGGGCCAACGTCCTGACTTTC.

By sample share, this clone is large. CDR3 sequence: CSAARTGSYEQYF. For the CDR3, the DNA is TGCAGTGCTGCACGCACAGGTTCCTACGAGCAGTACTTC. The J gene is TRBJ2-7, the V gene TRBV20-1; tentatively, D is TRBD1 (5 bases). Trimming took off 5 bases at V and 1 base at J, with 12 bases between the two ends. The CDR3 is 13 amino acids. Germline values: CDR1 DFQATT, CDR2 SNEGSKA (reference sequence).

This clone was observed at least ten times. A read error may be the cause here, since a much bigger clone is one base away. The genes are TRBV11-1 and TRBJ2-3, with TRBD1 matching 8 bases. Germline values: CDR1 SGHAT, CDR2 FQDESV (reference sequence). The CDR3 has 15 amino acids. For the CDR3, the DNA is TGTGCCAGCAGGGACCGGGACAGGAGCACAGATACGCGGTATTTT. It translates to CASRDRDRSTDTRYF.

This clone rates as medium-sized. The chain employs TRBV19 and TRBJ2-1; D unclear. The CDR3 runs to 13 residues. V lost 1 base and J lost 4, with 5 bases in between. Looked up from germline, CDR1 is LNHDA and CDR2 is SQIVND (reference sequence). For the CDR3, the DNA is TGTGCCAGTAGTATAGTGCGTTACAATGAGCAGTTCTTC. Translated, it gives CASSIVRYNEQFF. Full variable domain (missing parts from reference TRBV19 and TRBJ2-1): DGGITQSPKYLFRKEGQNVTLSCEQNLNHDAMYWYRQDPGQGLRLIYYSQIVNDFQKGDIAEGYSVSREKKESFPLTVTSAQKNPTAFYLCASSIVRYNEQFFGPGTRLTVL.

This clone qualifies as medium-sized. V usage is TRBV20-1 and J usage is TRBJ2-7; no reliable D call. V was cut by 3 bases and J by 3 bases, with 15 bases left in between. CDR3 length: 14 amino acids. In germline, CDR1 is DFQATT, CDR2 SNEGSKA (reference sequence). CDR3: CSARPNENIYEQYF. CDR3 coding DNA: TGCAGTGCTAGGCCCAATGAGAATATCTACGAGCAGTACTTC.

This clone was observed at least ten times. The chain is built from TRBV7-9 and TRBJ2-3, with D unclear. The germline gives CDR1 SEHNR, CDR2 FQNEAQ (reference sequence). The CDR3 is 13 amino acids. V lost 1 base and J 0 bases, leaving 2 bases between the germline ends. Here the CDR3 DNA reads TGTGCCAGCAGCTTAGTGAGCACAGATACGCAGTATTTT. Protein product: CASSLVSTDTQYF.

Judged by abundance, this clone is medium-sized. The CDR3 spells CASSFSQGNQPQHF. The DNA of the CDR3 is TGTGCCAGCAGTTTTTCACAGGGAAATCAGCCCCAGCATTTT. The chain is built from TRBV12-3 or TRBV12-4 and TRBJ1-5; maybe TRBD1 (6 bases). V lost 3 bases to trimming and J lost 4 bases, with 10 bases between them. CDR3 length equals 14 residues.

This clone was observed a handful of times. The chain employs TRBV19 and TRBJ2-5, with D possibly being TRBD1 or TRBD2 (5 bases each). This CDR3 is 13 amino acids long. The V gene lost 1 base and the J gene lost 5 bases, with 8 bases spanning the gap. CDR1 is LNHDA and CDR2 is SQIVND in the germline V gene (reference sequence). The CDR3 spells CASSIGDGETQYF. The CDR3 DNA follows: TGTGCCAGTAGTATAGGGGACGGGGAGACCCAGTACTTC.

This clone is medium-sized. This chain connects TRBV6-1 to TRBJ1-5, with TRBD1 matching 10 bases. There are 15 residues in the CDR3. V lost 6 bases and J lost 3; bases outside the gene matches: 5. CDR1 is MNHNS and CDR2 is SASEGT in the germline V gene. The CDR3: CASSRTGGDNQPQHF. As DNA, the CDR3 is TGTGCCAGCAGCAGGACAGGGGGAGACAATCAGCCCCAGCATTTT.

This clone occurred many times. Relative to the germline gene, one junction end is altered; a read error may explain this. The J gene is TRBJ2-1, the V gene TRBV19; D is ambiguous. The CDR3 consists of 14 residues. CDR1 and CDR2 (germline): LNHDA, SQIVND (reference sequence). The CDR3, as DNA: TGTGCCAGTACCCCGGAAAGCTCCTGCAATGAGCAGTTCTTC. The encoded protein is CASTPESSCNEQFF.

Sample share makes this clone medium-sized. This sequence joins TRBV19 and TRBJ2-7; D ambiguous. V lost 5 bases and J lost 10, with 18 bases in between. The CDR3 runs to 13 residues. The germline V gene has CDR1 LNHDA and CDR2 SQIVND (reference sequence). The CDR3 coding sequence is TGTGCCAGTAGTCCCGAGGAAGGGTCTGTCCAGTACTTC. This gives the protein CASSPEEGSVQYF.

In its sample, this clone was seen many times. The sample holds other DNA sequences that translate to the same CDR3. J is TRBJ2-7 and V is TRBV12-3 or TRBV12-4, with TRBD1 matching over 9 bases. V trimming: 6 bases; J trimming: 3 bases; junction bases outside the gene matches: 6. This CDR3 comprises 14 residues. CDR3: CASSTGTGFYEQYF. CDR3 DNA sequence: TGTGCCAGCAGCACCGGGACAGGGTTCTACGAGCAGTACTTC.

This clone has at least ten counts. The chain is built from TRBV30 and TRBJ2-7, with 13 bases that match TRBD2. Germline V gene lookup returns CDR1 GTSNPN and CDR2 SVGIG (reference sequence). CDR3 size: 13 residues. V lost 7 bases, J lost 5 bases, and 5 bases stayed unmatched. The CDR3 region is CAYSGTSGDEQYF. The CDR3 DNA follows: TGTGCCTATTCCGGGACTAGCGGGGACGAGCAGTACTTC.

This clone has at least ten counts. A much larger clone differs from this one at a single base, so this may be a read error. The chain couples TRBV12-3 or TRBV12-4 to TRBJ1-2, with TRBD1 matching over 9 bases. The CDR3 runs 16 residues. Trimming at V came to 5 bases and at J to 9 bases, leaving 16 bases not matched to a gene. The CDR3: CASSLTGGAGTARYTF. The CDR3 bases are TGTGCCAGCAGTCTTACAGGGGGCGCGGGCACAGCGCGCTACACCTTC.

This clone came up many times. Possible read error: a much larger clone is one base away. This specimen includes other DNA sequences encoding the same CDR3. CDR3 in DNA: TGTGCCAGCAGTTTATGGCCCACGCTCGCCAAGAACATTCAGTACTTC. As protein: CASSLWPTLAKNIQYF. The J gene is TRBJ2-4, the V gene TRBV28; D unresolved. CDR1 and CDR2 from the germline V gene are MDHEN and SYDVKM. There are 16 residues in the CDR3.

This clone was picked up many times. The genes are TRBV13 and TRBJ1-6; 10 bases match TRBD1. The CDR3 is made up of 16 amino acids. The junction had 7 bases not matched to a gene; V was cut back by 1 base and J by 10 bases. CDR1 is PRHDT and CDR2 is FYEKMQ in the germline V gene (reference sequence). CDR3 amino acids: CASSLAGQGWESPLHF. The CDR3 region has the DNA TGTGCCAGCAGCTTAGCGGGACAGGGGTGGGAATCACCCCTCCACTTT.

This clone is termed medium-sized (0.01 to 0.1%). CDR3 amino acids: CSVTSGTYEQYF. In DNA, the CDR3 is TGCAGTGTTACTAGCGGGACCTACGAGCAGTACTTC. The V and J genes are TRBV20-1 and TRBJ2-7; 10 bases align to TRBD2. This CDR3 is built from 12 residues. The germline gives CDR1 DFQATT, CDR2 SNEGSKA (reference sequence). V trimming: 7 bases; J trimming: 2 bases; junction bases outside the gene matches: 2.